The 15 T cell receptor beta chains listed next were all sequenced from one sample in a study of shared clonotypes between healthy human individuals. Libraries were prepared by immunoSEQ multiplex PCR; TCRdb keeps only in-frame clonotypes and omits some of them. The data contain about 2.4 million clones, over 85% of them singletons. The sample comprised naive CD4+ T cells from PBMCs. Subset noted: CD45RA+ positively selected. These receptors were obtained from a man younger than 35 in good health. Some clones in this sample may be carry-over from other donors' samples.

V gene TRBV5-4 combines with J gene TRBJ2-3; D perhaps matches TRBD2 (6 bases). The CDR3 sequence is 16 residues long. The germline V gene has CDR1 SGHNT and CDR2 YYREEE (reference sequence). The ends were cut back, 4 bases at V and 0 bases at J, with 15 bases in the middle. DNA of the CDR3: TGTGCCAGCAGCACACTAGCTACAGCTAGCACAGATACGCAGTATTTT. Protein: CASSTLATASTDTQYF.

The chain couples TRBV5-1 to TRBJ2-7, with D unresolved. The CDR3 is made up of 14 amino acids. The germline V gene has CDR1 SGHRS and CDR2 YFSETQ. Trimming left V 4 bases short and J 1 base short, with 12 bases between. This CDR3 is CASSPSVSSYEQYF. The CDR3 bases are TGCGCCAGCAGCCCTTCCGTATCGTCCTACGAGCAGTACTTC.

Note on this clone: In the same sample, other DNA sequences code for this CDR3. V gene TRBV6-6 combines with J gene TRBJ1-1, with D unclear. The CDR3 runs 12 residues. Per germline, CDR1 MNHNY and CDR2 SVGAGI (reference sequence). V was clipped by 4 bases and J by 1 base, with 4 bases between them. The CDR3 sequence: CASSFGNTEAFF. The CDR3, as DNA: TGTGCCAGCAGTTTCGGGAACACTGAAGCTTTCTTT.

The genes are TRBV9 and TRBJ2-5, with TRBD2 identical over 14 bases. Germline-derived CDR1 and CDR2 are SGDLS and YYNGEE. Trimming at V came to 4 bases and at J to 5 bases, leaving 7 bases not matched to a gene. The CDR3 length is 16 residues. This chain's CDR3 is CASSSQGLAGAETQYF. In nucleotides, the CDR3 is TGTGCCAGCAGCTCCCAGGGACTAGCGGGAGCGGAGACCCAGTACTTC.

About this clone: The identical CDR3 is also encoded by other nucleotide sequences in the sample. CDR3 nucleotides: TGTGCCAGCAGAGGGGGCTACGAGCAGTACTTC. As protein: CASRGGYEQYF. The chain recombines TRBV28 with TRBJ2-7; D may be TRBD1 (6 bases). Germline V gene sequence: CDR1 MDHEN, CDR2 SYDVKM. This CDR3 region has 11 residues. Trimming cost V 6 bases and J 3 bases, with 6 bases left between them.

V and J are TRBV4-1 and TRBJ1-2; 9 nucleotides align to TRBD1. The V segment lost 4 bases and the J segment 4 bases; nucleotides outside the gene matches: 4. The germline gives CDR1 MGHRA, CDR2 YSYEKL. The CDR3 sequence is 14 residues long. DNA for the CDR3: TGCGCCAGCAGCCGACAGGGGGTCGGCTATGGCTACACCTTC. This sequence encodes CASSRQGVGYGYTF.

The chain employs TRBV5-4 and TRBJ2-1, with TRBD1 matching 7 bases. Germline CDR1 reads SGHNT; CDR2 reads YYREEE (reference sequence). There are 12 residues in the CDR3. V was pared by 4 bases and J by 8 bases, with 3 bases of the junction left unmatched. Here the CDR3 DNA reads TGTGCCAGCAGCCGACAGGGAGATGAGCAGTTCTTC. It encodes CASSRQGDEQFF. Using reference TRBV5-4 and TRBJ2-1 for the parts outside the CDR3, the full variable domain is ETGVTQSPTHLIKTRGQQVTLRCSSQSGHNTVSWYQQALGQGPQFIFQYYREEENGRGNFPPRFSGLQFPNYSSELNVNALELDDSALYLCASSRQGDEQFFGPGTRLTVL.

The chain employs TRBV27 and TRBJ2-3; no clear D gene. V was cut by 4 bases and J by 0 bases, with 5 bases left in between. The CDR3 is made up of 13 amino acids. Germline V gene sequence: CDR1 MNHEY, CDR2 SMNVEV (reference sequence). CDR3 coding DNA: TGTGCCAGCAGTTCCTCTAGCACAGATACGCAGTATTTT. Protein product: CASSSSSTDTQYF.

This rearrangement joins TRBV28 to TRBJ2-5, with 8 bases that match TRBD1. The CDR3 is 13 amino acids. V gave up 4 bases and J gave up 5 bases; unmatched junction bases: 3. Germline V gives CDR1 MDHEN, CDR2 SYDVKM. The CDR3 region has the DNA TGTGCCAGCAGTTCCCAGGGGGCCGAGACCCAGTACTTC. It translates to CASSSQGAETQYF.

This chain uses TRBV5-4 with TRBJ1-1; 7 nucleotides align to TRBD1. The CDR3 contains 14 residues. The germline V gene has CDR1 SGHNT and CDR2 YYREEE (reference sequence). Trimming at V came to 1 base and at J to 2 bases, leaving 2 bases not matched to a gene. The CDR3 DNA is TGTGCCAGCAGCTTGTGGGACAGAAACACTGAAGCTTTCTTT. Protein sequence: CASSLWDRNTEAFF. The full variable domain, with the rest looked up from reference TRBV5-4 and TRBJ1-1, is ETGVTQSPTHLIKTRGQQVTLRCSSQSGHNTVSWYQQALGQGPQFIFQYYREEENGRGNFPPRFSGLQFPNYSSELNVNALELDDSALYLCASSLWDRNTEAFFGQGTRLTVV.

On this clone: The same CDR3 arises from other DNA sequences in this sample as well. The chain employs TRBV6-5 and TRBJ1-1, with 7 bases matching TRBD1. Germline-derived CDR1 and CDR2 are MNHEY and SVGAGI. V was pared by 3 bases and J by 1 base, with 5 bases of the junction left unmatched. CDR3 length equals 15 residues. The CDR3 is CASSYSGTANTEAFF. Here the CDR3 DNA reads TGTGCCAGCAGTTATTCCGGGACAGCGAACACTGAAGCTTTCTTT.

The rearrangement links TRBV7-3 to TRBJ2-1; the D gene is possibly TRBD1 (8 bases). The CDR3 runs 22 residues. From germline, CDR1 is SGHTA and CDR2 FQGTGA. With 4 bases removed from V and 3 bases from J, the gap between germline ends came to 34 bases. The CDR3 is CASSSPGQALALAGASYNEQFF. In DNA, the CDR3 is TGTGCCAGCAGCTCACCGGGACAGGCACTAGCGCTCGCGGGAGCCAGCTACAATGAGCAGTTCTTC. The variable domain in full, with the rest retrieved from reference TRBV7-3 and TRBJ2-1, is GAGVSQTPSNKVTEKGKYVELRCDPISGHTALYWYRQSLGQGPEFLIYFQGTGAADDSGLPNDRFFAVRPEGSVSTLKIQRTERGDSAVYLCASSSPGQALALAGASYNEQFFGPGTRLTVL.

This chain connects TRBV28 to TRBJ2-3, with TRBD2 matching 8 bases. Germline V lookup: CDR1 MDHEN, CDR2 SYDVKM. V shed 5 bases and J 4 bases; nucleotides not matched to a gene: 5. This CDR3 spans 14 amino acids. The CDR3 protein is CASSPSGGSDTQYF. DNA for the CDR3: TGTGCCAGCAGTCCCTCGGGGGGGTCAGATACGCAGTATTTT.

CDR3 DNA sequence: TGTGCCAGCAGTACCAGACTAGCGGGAAATGAGCAGTTCTTC. It yields the protein CASSTRLAGNEQFF. The rearrangement uses TRBV28 and TRBJ2-1; TRBD2 agrees at 11 bases. The CDR3 has 14 residues. V shed 5 bases and J 7 bases; nucleotides not matched to a gene: 4. CDR1 is MDHEN, CDR2 SYDVKM, per germline.

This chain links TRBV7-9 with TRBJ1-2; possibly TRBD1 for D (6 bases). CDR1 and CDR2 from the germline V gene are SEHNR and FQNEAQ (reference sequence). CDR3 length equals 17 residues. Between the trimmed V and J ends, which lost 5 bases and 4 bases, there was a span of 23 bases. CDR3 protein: CASSPAGTNPLLYGYTF. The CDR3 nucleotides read TGTGCCAGCAGCCCTGCCGGGACAAACCCGCTGCTCTATGGCTACACCTTC.